This is a list of T cell receptor beta chains from one sample in a study of cytomegalovirus exposure and HLA in healthy donors. Sequenced by immunoSEQ multiplex PCR; TCRdb stores in-frame clones only, minus some. The table includes just under 75,000 clones, approximately 94% detected once. The specimen was PBMCs. These receptor sequences come from a young woman in good health and CMV-seropositive. Each CDR3 is given with its conserved first and last residue. A D gene is named only where the DNA matches it firmly. Some rows mark clone size as missing; the rest say once, few, many or name a class of expanded clone.

TRBJ2-3	TRBD2	.	TRBV28	CASSLAGGQDTQYF	TGTGCCAGCAGTTTAGCGGGGGGCCAGGATACGCAGTATTTT
TRBJ2-7	TRBD1	.	TRBV6-5	CASRAGTGTYEQYF	TGTGCCAGCAGAGCCGGGACAGGTACCTACGAGCAGTACTTC
TRBJ2-1	.	.	TRBV27	CASSPGGTPFDEQFF	TGTGCCAGCAGCCCCGGGGGTACCCCCTTCGATGAGCAGTTCTTC
TRBJ2-5	.	.	TRBV5-6	CASNLAGRGRKTQYF	TGTGCCAGCAACTTGGCAGGGAGAGGGAGGAAGACCCAGTACTTC
TRBJ2-2	TRBD2	.	TRBV6-6	CASSYTSGATGELFF	TGTGCCAGCAGTTACACTAGCGGAGCCACCGGGGAGCTGTTTTTT
TRBJ2-4	.	.	TRBV4-3	CASSQDGGTDIQYF	TGCGCCAGCAGCCAAGATGGGGGGACAGACATTCAGTACTTC
TRBJ1-5	.	.	TRBV5-1	CASSLDSFSNQPQHF	TGCGCCAGCAGCTTGGACAGTTTTAGCAATCAGCCCCAGCATTTT
TRBJ1-5	TRBD1	.	TRBV4-1	CASSHRTGNNQPQHF	TGCGCCAGCAGCCATAGGACAGGGAACAATCAGCCCCAGCATTTT
TRBJ2-1	TRBD2	.	TRBV7-9	CASTREGMNNEQFF	TGTGCCAGCACCCGGGAGGGAATGAACAATGAGCAGTTCTTC
TRBJ2-1	TRBD2	.	TRBV4-1	CASSQPGQRGTYNEQFF	TGCGCCAGCAGCCAACCTGGCCAGCGGGGGACCTACAATGAGCAGTTCTTC
TRBJ1-6	TRBD1	.	TRBV4-1	CASSQQQGAGSPLHF	TGCGCCAGCAGCCAACAACAGGGGGCCGGGTCACCCCTCCACTTT
TRBJ1-1	TRBD1	once	TRBV7-6	CASSHRQGTNTEAFF	TGTGCCAGCAGCCATCGACAGGGAACGAACACTGAAGCTTTCTTT
TRBJ2-7	.	.	TRBV2	CASSEMGAEQYF	TGTGCCAGCAGTGAAATGGGGGCCGAGCAGTACTTC
TRBJ1-1	.	.	TRBV4-1	CASSPGLEIKNTEAFF	TGCGCCAGCAGCCCCGGACTCGAAATAAAGAACACTGAAGCTTTCTTT
TRBJ1-3	.	.	TRBV5-1	CASSLAGGASGNTIYF	TGCGCCAGCAGCTTGGCCGGCGGAGCTTCTGGAAACACCATATATTTT
TRBJ2-7	.	.	TRBV19	CASSLYGTSPYEQYF	TGTGCCAGTAGTCTATACGGGACATCTCCCTACGAGCAGTACTTC
TRBJ1-2	.	.	TRBV6-5	CASSYGGGTNYGYTF	TGTGCCAGCAGTTACGGGGGGGGAACTAACTATGGCTACACCTTC
TRBJ1-6	TRBD1	.	TRBV5-6	CASSSTPGQQSPPLHF	TGTGCCAGCAGTTCCACCCCGGGACAGCAAAGTCCACCCCTCCACTTT
TRBJ2-2	.	.	TRBV19	CASSWVRDTGELFF	TGTGCCAGTAGTTGGGTGAGGGACACCGGGGAGCTGTTTTTT
TRBJ2-2	.	.	TRBV6-5	CASRIKLRAVGELFF	TGTGCCAGCAGAATAAAACTCAGGGCGGTCGGGGAGCTGTTTTTT
TRBJ1-3	.	.	TRBV11-2	CASSFKTGLLENTIYF	TGTGCCAGCAGCTTCAAAACAGGGCTCCTAGAAAACACCATATATTTT
TRBJ2-1	TRBD2	.	TRBV13	CASSPGLAGANEQFF	TGTGCCAGCAGCCCGGGACTAGCGGGAGCTAATGAGCAGTTCTTC
TRBJ1-2	.	.	TRBV7-9	CASSGGTEYYGYTF	TGTGCCAGCAGCGGAGGGACGGAGTATTATGGCTACACCTTC
TRBJ1-2	TRBD1	.	TRBV19	CASSIGTGGVKNYGYTF	TGTGCCAGTAGTATAGGTACAGGGGGCGTGAAGAACTATGGCTACACCTTC
TRBJ1-5	TRBD1	.	TRBV7-8	CASSTDRGAQPQHF	TGTGCCAGCAGCACAGACAGGGGCGCTCAGCCCCAGCATTTT
TRBJ2-7	TRBD2	.	TRBV15	CATRRSGGGYEQYF	TGTGCCACCCGCAGGAGCGGGGGGGGCTACGAGCAGTACTTC
TRBJ1-2	.	.	TRBV7-9	CASSSGQNYYTF	TGTGCCAGCAGCTCAGGACAGAACTACTACACCTTC
TRBJ1-5	TRBD1	once	TRBV18	CATGRDSGQPQHF	TGTGCCACCGGGAGGGACAGCGGACAGCCCCAGCATTTT
TRBJ1-2	.	.	TRBV5-4	CASSLYRERTYGYTF	TGTGCCAGCAGCTTGTACCGGGAGAGAACCTATGGCTACACCTTC
TRBJ2-7	TRBD1	.	TRBV9	CASSGSTGGSEQYF	TGTGCCAGCAGCGGATCTACAGGGGGCAGCGAGCAGTACTTC
TRBJ2-5	TRBD2	few	TRBV5-3	CARSRLAEGVPAETQYF	TGTGCCAGAAGCAGACTAGCGGAGGGGGTACCGGCGGAGACCCAGTACTTC
TRBJ1-6	.	.	TRBV7-6	CASSLLQGHSPLHF	TGTGCCAGCAGCTTATTACAGGGCCATTCACCCCTCCACTTT
TRBJ2-1	.	.	TRBV7-3	CASSFGGGPGDEQFF	TGTGCCAGCAGCTTCGGGGGTGGACCGGGGGATGAGCAGTTCTTC
TRBJ1-6	.	.	TRBV18	CASSPGGPYDYNSPLHF	TGTGCCAGCTCACCAGGGGGCCCATACGACTATAATTCACCCCTCCACTTT
TRBJ1-3	.	.	TRBV6-6	CASSYAGDTIYF	TGTGCCAGCAGTTACGCGGGAGACACCATATATTTT
TRBJ2-1	.	once	TRBV4-1	CASSQDQGNYNEQFF	TGCGCCAGCAGCCAAGATCAGGGGAATTACAATGAGCAGTTCTTC
TRBJ1-5	TRBD1	.	TRBV19	CASSRTGGSNQPQHF	TGTGCAAGCTCCCGGACAGGGGGTAGCAATCAGCCCCAGCATTTT
TRBJ2-2	.	.	TRBV15	CATSIVWGPNTGELFF	TGTGCCACCAGCATTGTTTGGGGGCCGAACACCGGGGAGCTGTTTTTT
TRBJ1-3	.	.	TRBV4-3	CASSQYTGSGNTIYF	TGCGCCAGCAGCCAATACACAGGGTCCGGAAACACCATATATTTT
TRBJ2-2	.	.	TRBV6-5	CASSYSENTGELFF	TGTGCCAGCAGTTATTCAGAGAACACCGGGGAGCTGTTTTTT
TRBJ1-1	.	.	TRBV4-1	CASSRVGGVNTEAFF	TGCGCCAGCAGCCGCGTAGGGGGAGTGAACACTGAAGCTTTCTTT
TRBJ1-2	TRBD1	.	TRBV28	CAGGSGTAFYGYTF	TGTGCCGGAGGGTCCGGGACAGCCTTCTATGGCTACACCTTC
TRBJ2-3	.	.	TRBV6-1	CASTEGPLFGTQYF	TGTGCCAGCACGGAGGGGCCGCTTTTTGGTACGCAGTATTTT
TRBJ1-1	.	.	TRBV7-2	CASSFLAEMNTEAFF	TGTGCCAGCAGCTTTCTGGCAGAAATGAACACTGAAGCTTTCTTT
TRBJ2-2	TRBD1	.	TRBV28	CATGTGGTGELFF	TGTGCCACCGGGACAGGGGGAACCGGGGAGCTGTTTTTT
TRBJ1-5	.	.	TRBV2	CASTADSNQPQHF	TGTGCCAGCACAGCGGATAGCAATCAGCCCCAGCATTTT
TRBJ1-1	.	.	TRBV10-3	CAISDFRAENTEAFF	TGTGCCATCAGTGATTTCAGGGCTGAAAACACTGAAGCTTTCTTT
TRBJ2-2	.	.	TRBV29-1	CSVEGLGHPSGELFF	TGCAGCGTTGAAGGATTAGGACACCCATCCGGGGAGCTGTTTTTT
TRBJ2-1	.	once	TRBV29-1	CSVEGAPSSYNEQFF	TGCAGCGTTGAAGGGGCCCCGAGCTCCTACAATGAGCAGTTCTTC
TRBJ2-1	.	.	TRBV15	CATSRGREAHQIF	TGTGCCACCAGCAGAGGGAGGGAGGCCCACCAAATCTTC
TRBJ2-1	.	.	TRBV6-1	CASSAGYRVDLGDEQFF	TGTGCCAGCAGTGCCGGGTACAGGGTGGATCTTGGGGATGAGCAGTTCTTC
TRBJ2-6	.	.	TRBV12-5	CASGYRHAGQSRANVLTF	TGTGCTAGTGGTTACAGGCATGCAGGACAAAGTCGGGCCAACGTCCTGACTTTC
TRBJ2-7	.	.	TRBV7-9	CASSLSQGDEQYF	TGTGCCAGCAGCTTGAGCCAGGGCGACGAGCAGTACTTC
TRBJ2-2	.	once	TRBV28	CASSPINTGELFF	TGTGCCAGCAGTCCCATTAACACCGGGGAGCTGTTTTTT
TRBJ2-7	.	.	TRBV15	CATSRDGGASYEQYF	TGTGCCACCAGCAGAGATGGCGGGGCCTCCTACGAGCAGTACTTC
TRBJ1-4	TRBD1	.	TRBV30	CAWSAGTEYEKLFF	TGTGCCTGGAGTGCCGGGACAGAATATGAAAAACTGTTTTTT